The 25 T cell receptor beta chains reported below all come from one sample, sequenced in a study of blood T cell repertoires in COVID-19. Profiled with immunoSEQ multiplex PCR; TCRdb holds only in-frame clones, not every one. The sample has just under 350,000 clones, under 95% seen once. Sequencing used peripheral blood. The receptors come from a woman aged 18-29 years who had recovered from COVID-19.

The CDR3 here is CASASLAGASYNEQFF. CDR3 sequence (DNA): TGCGCCAGCGCCTCCCTAGCGGGAGCCTCCTACAATGAGCAGTTCTTC. The chain has TRBV4-1 and TRBJ2-1; 10 bases are a match to TRBD2. This CDR3 is 16 amino acids long. With 8 bases clipped from V and 0 bases from J, the junction kept 7 bases outside the gene matches. The germline gives CDR1 MGHRA, CDR2 YSYEKL.

The chain joins TRBV3-1 (or the pseudogene TRBV3-2) to TRBJ2-1; no clear D gene. Germline loops: CDR1 LGHDT, CDR2 YNNKEL (reference sequence). Trimming left V 0 bases short and J 9 bases short, with 9 bases between. This CDR3 spans 13 amino acids. The CDR3 DNA reads as TGTGCCAGCAGCCAAGATAATTCGGGTGAGCAGTTCTTC. It yields the protein CASSQDNSGEQFF.

This chain links TRBV6-2 or TRBV6-3 with TRBJ2-7; D is ambiguous. V was shortened by 6 bases and J by 6 bases, with 12 bases between the two germline ends. Germline values: CDR1 MNHEY, CDR2 SVGEGT. The CDR3 extends over 12 amino acids. The CDR3 DNA follows: TGTGCCAGCAGCCATAGCCCTCTCGAGCAGTACGTC. It is translated as CASSHSPLEQYV.

The chain employs TRBV30 and TRBJ1-4; D is ambiguous. V lost 5 bases and J 0 bases, leaving 10 bases between the germline ends. CDR1 and CDR2 from the germline V gene are GTSNPN and SVGIG (reference sequence). CDR3 length: 14 amino acids. CDR3 protein: CAWGRGSTNEKLFF. The CDR3 DNA sequence: TGTGCCTGGGGGAGAGGTTCAACTAATGAAAAACTGTTTTTT.

V is TRBV6-1 and J is TRBJ1-4, with TRBD1 as a possible D gene (5 bases). Germline V CDR1 and CDR2: MNHNS, SASEGT. V was clipped by 0 bases and J by 7 bases, with 12 bases between them. The CDR3 sequence is 15 residues long. CDR3 loop: CASSEAGTRGEKLFF. The CDR3 coding sequence is TGTGCCAGCAGTGAAGCCGGGACTAGGGGTGAAAAACTGTTTTTT.

This clone has just one count. The rearrangement joins TRBV5-4 to TRBJ1-4; 7 positions match TRBD1. V trimming: 4 bases; J trimming: 8 bases; junction bases outside the gene matches: 11. The germline CDR1 and CDR2 sequences are SGHNT and YYREEE (reference sequence). This CDR3 is 15 amino acids long. Here the CDR3 DNA reads TGTGCCAGCAGCCGCAAGACAGGGCCTGGGGAAAAACTGTTTTTT. Its protein is CASSRKTGPGEKLFF.

This chain links TRBV5-6 with TRBJ2-7, with 7 bases identical to TRBD2. Germline CDR1 is SGHDT and CDR2 is YYEEEE. The V gene end was trimmed by 4 bases and the J gene end by 2 bases; junction bases not matched to a gene: 6. There are 14 residues in the CDR3. As DNA, the CDR3 is TGTGCCAGCAGCGGGACGGGACTACCCTACGAGCAGTACGTC. Translation: CASSGTGLPYEQYV.

Written as DNA, the CDR3 is TGCGCCAGCAGTCGATCAGGGAACTATGGCTACACCTTC. It is translated as CASSRSGNYGYTF. V is TRBV4-1 and J is TRBJ1-2; maybe TRBD1 (5 bases). CDR1 and CDR2 (germline): MGHRA, YSYEKL. CDR3 size: 13 residues. V lost 6 bases and J 2 bases, leaving 10 bases between the germline ends.

The chain combines TRBV7-2 with TRBJ1-2, with D perhaps TRBD1 (6 bases). CDR1 is SGHTA, CDR2 FQGNSA, per germline. The V and J ends lost 5 bases and 4 bases respectively, with 14 bases between them. The CDR3 totals 14 residues. CDR3 sequence reads: CASSGGLVSYGYTF. Here the CDR3 DNA reads TGTGCCAGCAGCGGGGGCCTCGTCTCCTATGGCTACACCTTC.

J is TRBJ2-7 and V is TRBV2, with D tentatively TRBD2 (6 bases). The germline V gene encodes CDR1 SNHLY and CDR2 FYNNEI. V was cut by 2 bases and J by 5 bases, with 13 bases left in between. The CDR3 runs 14 residues. CDR3 bases: TGTGCCAGCAGTGAACGTGGGAGGAGCCACGAGCAGTACGTC. This codes for CASSERGRSHEQYV.

The gene calls are TRBV5-1 and TRBJ2-1; the match to TRBD2 covers 8 bases. CDR1 SGHRS and CDR2 YFSETQ come from the germline V gene. The CDR3 is made up of 15 amino acids. J lost 7 bases, V lost 2 bases, and 8 bases had no gene match. CDR3 in DNA: TGCGCCAGCAGCTTAGACGGGAGGGCGAAGAATGAGCAGTTCTTC. It codes for CASSLDGRAKNEQFF.

V and J are TRBV7-2 and TRBJ2-1; 10 nucleotides agree with TRBD2. CDR3 length: 14 residues. Trimming removed 3 bases from V and 9 bases from J; junction bases left unmatched: 5. Germline CDR1 reads SGHTA; CDR2 reads FQGNSA. Here the CDR3 DNA reads TGTGCCAGCAGCTTTGCTAGCGGGAGAACTGAGCAGTTCTTC. Amino acids: CASSFASGRTEQFF.

V usage is TRBV19 and J usage is TRBJ1-5, with D possibly matching TRBD1 (6 bases). Trimming pared 5 bases from V and 2 bases from J, leaving 10 bases between. The CDR3 covers 14 residues. Germline V gene sequence: CDR1 LNHDA, CDR2 SQIVND (reference sequence). The CDR3 loop reads CASSPRQGNQPQHF. The CDR3, as DNA: TGTGCCAGTAGTCCCCGACAGGGCAATCAGCCCCAGCATTTT.

V usage is TRBV6-2 or TRBV6-3 and J usage is TRBJ2-2; D uncertain. From germline, CDR1 is MNHEY and CDR2 SVGEGT. V was cut by 2 bases and J by 1 base, with 11 bases left in between. The CDR3 loop spans 16 amino acids. The CDR3 region has the DNA TGTGCCAGCAGTTACAACGTTGGAGTGAACACCGGGGAGCTGTTTTTT. Amino acids: CASSYNVGVNTGELFF.

This clone was found once. J is TRBJ2-2 and V is TRBV18, with D unresolved. CDR3 length equals 13 residues. Germline V gives CDR1 KGHSH, CDR2 LQKENI. Between the trimmed V and J ends, which lost 3 bases and 4 bases, there was a span of 6 bases. The CDR3 here is CASSPPGTGELFF. In nucleotides, the CDR3 is TGTGCCAGCTCACCGCCGGGCACCGGGGAGCTGTTTTTT.

The chain employs TRBV5-1 and TRBJ2-5; 11 bases agree with TRBD2. Looked up from germline, CDR1 is SGHRS and CDR2 is YFSETQ. The CDR3 is 16 residues long. The trim removed 3 bases at V and 2 bases at J, leaving 6 bases unmatched. The CDR3 coding sequence is TGCGCCAGCAGCTCCGGACTAGCGGGCCCTCAAGAGACCCAGTACTTC. Encoded protein: CASSSGLAGPQETQYF.

This clone has a single count. The chain couples TRBV11-2 to TRBJ2-3; TRBD2 aligns across 11 bases. Germline V lookup: CDR1 SGHAT, CDR2 FQNNGV. Unmatched junction bases numbered 9, after V lost 0 bases and J lost 7 bases. The CDR3 runs 17 residues. Written as DNA, the CDR3 is TGTGCCAGCAGCTTAGAGATTCGGGCTAGCGGGAGGAATACGCAGTATTTT. Residues: CASSLEIRASGRNTQYF.

The chain carries TRBV18 and TRBJ2-4, with D unresolved. V shed 3 bases and J shed 8 bases, with 11 bases lying between them. CDR1 KGHSH and CDR2 LQKENI come from the germline V gene. The CDR3 has 13 amino acids. The chain's CDR3 is CASSPGLVDIQYF. Here the CDR3 DNA reads TGTGCCAGCTCACCGGGTCTAGTAGACATTCAGTACTTC.

V is TRBV27 and J is TRBJ1-2; D gene ambiguous. The germline V gene encodes CDR1 MNHEY and CDR2 SMNVEV (reference sequence). V was cut by 6 bases and J by 4 bases, with 12 bases left in between. This CDR3 has 13 residues. The CDR3 sequence: CASSRNTAYGYTF. In DNA, the CDR3 is TGTGCCAGCAGCCGCAACACCGCCTATGGCTACACCTTC.

This clone was detected only once. J is TRBJ2-3 and V is TRBV11-3, with 11 bases fitting TRBD2. Trimming removed 3 bases from V and 3 bases from J; junction bases left unmatched: 8. The V gene's germline CDR1 is SGHNT and CDR2 YENEEA. The CDR3 runs 17 residues. The chain's CDR3 is CASSFPLSGRGTDTQYF. The CDR3 coding sequence is TGTGCCAGCAGCTTTCCCCTTAGCGGGAGGGGAACAGATACGCAGTATTTT.

The chain couples TRBV4-3 to TRBJ1-6; no clear D gene. This CDR3 comprises 16 residues. Trimming shortened V by 1 base and J by 10 bases, and 17 bases separated the two germline ends. Germline V lookup: CDR1 LGHNA, CDR2 YSLEER. The CDR3: CASSQGIQERWSPLHF. In DNA, the CDR3 is TGCGCCAGCAGCCAAGGCATTCAAGAGCGGTGGTCACCCCTCCACTTT.

The chain has TRBV15 and TRBJ2-5; D might be TRBD2 (5 bases). Germline CDR1 reads LNHNV; CDR2 reads YYDKDF (reference sequence). The CDR3 is 14 residues long. Trimming cost V 0 bases and J 5 bases, with 10 bases left between them. DNA for the CDR3: TGTGCCACCAGCAGAGATAGTAGGAGGGAGACCCAGTACTTC. Amino acids: CATSRDSRRETQYF.

The CDR3: CAIRDSLAGPDTQYF. For the CDR3, the DNA is TGTGCCATCCGCGATTCCCTAGCGGGGCCAGATACGCAGTATTTT. The rearrangement joins TRBV10-3 to TRBJ2-3; 9 bases are a match to TRBD2. V was pared by 8 bases and J by 4 bases, with 10 bases of the junction left unmatched. The V gene's germline CDR1 is ENHRY and CDR2 SYGVKD. The CDR3 runs 15 residues.

The chain combines TRBV2 with TRBJ2-1; 10 bases are shared with TRBD2. The CDR3 is made up of 15 amino acids. Per the germline V gene, CDR1 is SNHLY and CDR2 is FYNNEI. Losses at the gene ends were 3 bases for V and 3 bases for J; bases not matched to a gene: 2. CDR3 in amino acids: CASSDGLAVYNEQFF. As DNA, the CDR3 is TGTGCCAGCAGTGACGGACTAGCGGTCTACAATGAGCAGTTCTTC.

The chain employs TRBV10-3 and TRBJ2-5; 13 positions agree with TRBD2. V trimming: 5 bases; J trimming: 5 bases; junction bases outside the gene matches: 5. There are 15 residues in the CDR3. Germline V gives CDR1 ENHRY, CDR2 SYGVKD. For the CDR3, the DNA is TGTGCCATCAGTCCGGGACTAGCGGGATTGGAGACCCAGTACTTC. Its protein product is CAISPGLAGLETQYF.